This T cell receptor (beta chain) originates from a study of CD8+ T cells in alopecia areata. cDNA reverse transcribed from extracted RNA served as the sequencing template. Some clones are missing from TCRdb's copy, which holds only in-frame ones; the method was immunoSEQ multiplex PCR. The sample yields fewer than 200,000 clones, 50% to 60% seen once. It was from alopecia areata patients that lesional scalp punch biopsies and peripheral blood were collected. Trimming removed 6 bases from V and 7 bases from J, with 10 bases in between. This CDR3 has 10 residues. The germline CDR1 and CDR2 sequences are SQVTM and ANQGSEA. For this clone: Its target is unknown.

Study outcomes and limitations: There were also resident alphabeta T cells of normal skin sequenced in scalp samples. Alopecia totalis/universalis scalp especially showed more expanded CD8+ clones than normal scalp.

This chain uses TRBV29-1 with TRBJ2-7; weak D call: TRBD2 (5 bases). This clonotype originated in a human donor with alopecia areata. This specimen was CD4+ T cells sorted from blood, taken at week 0. CDR3 sequence reads: CSVYSGEQYF. In DNA, the CDR3 is TGCAGCGTGTATTCGGGGGAGCAGTACTTC.